A selection of T cell receptor beta chains follows, all from one sample in a study of shared clonotypes between healthy human individuals. TCRdb's table, derived via immunoSEQ multiplex PCR, lists solely in-frame clones and lacks some. This table has about 710,000 clones, around 78% appearing once. The sample was memory CD4+ T cells sorted from blood. The source of these receptors is a woman aged 25 to 45 in good health. Both conserved end residues are part of each CDR3. Each record gives: V gene, J gene, CDR3 length, D gene, clone size, CDR3 DNA, CDR3 protein. D genes are given only for firm matches. Clone size is shown for a subset of rows, as once, few, many or a class of expanded clone.

TRBV19,TRBJ1-3,15,TRBD1,-,TGTGCCAGTACCCCGGACAGGGGCTCTGGAAACACCATATATTTT,CASTPDRGSGNTIYF
TRBV18,TRBJ1-2,15,-,-,TGTGCCAGCTCACCCTCACAGGGTCCAGACTATGGCTACACCTTC,CASSPSQGPDYGYTF
TRBV14,TRBJ1-2,15,-,few,TGTGCCAGCAGCCAAGATTGGGACGGACTATATGGCTACACCTTC,CASSQDWDGLYGYTF
TRBV5-1,TRBJ2-6,16,-,-,TGCGCCAGCGGACCCGACAGTTTCTCTGGGGCCAACGTCCTGACTTTC,CASGPDSFSGANVLTF
TRBV10-1,TRBJ2-1,14,-,few,TGCGCCAGCAGCCCGAACCGGGACGATAATGAGCAGTTCTTC,CASSPNRDDNEQFF
TRBV6-1,TRBJ2-6,14,-,once,TGTGCCAGCAGTGGCGCTCGAGGGGCCAACGTCCTGACTTTC,CASSGARGANVLTF
TRBV9,TRBJ2-2,14,-,-,TGTGCCAGCAGCGTAGCTTGGGGCACCGGGGAGCTGTTTTTT,CASSVAWGTGELFF
TRBV5-6,TRBJ1-2,15,-,-,TGTGCCAGCAGCCCCCTGGACAGCGTAGGTTCTGGCTACACCTTC,CASSPLDSVGSGYTF
TRBV7-9,TRBJ1-1,13,-,-,TGTGCCAGCAGCCCGATGGGGAGGACTGAAGCTTTCTTT,CASSPMGRTEAFF
TRBV29-1,TRBJ2-5,13,TRBD1,-,TGCAGCGGAACCGGGACAGCCCAAGAGACCCAGTACTTC,CSGTGTAQETQYF
TRBV29-1,TRBJ2-3,16,-,-,TGCAGCGTTGCGGGGGTGCCGGGCGACCCCACAGATACGCAGTATTTT,CSVAGVPGDPTDTQYF
TRBV28,TRBJ2-7,14,-,once,TGTGCCAGCAGAGTCGCCGGGGCCCGCTACGAGCAGTACTTC,CASRVAGARYEQYF
TRBV11-2,TRBJ2-3,13,-,few,TGTGCCAGCAACGCAGGGACGGGGGATACGCAGTATTTT,CASNAGTGDTQYF
TRBV29-1,TRBJ1-2,12,-,-,TGCAGCGCATCCAGGGTTGTTGAGGGCTACACCTTC,CSASRVVEGYTF
TRBV28,TRBJ1-3,15,TRBD1,few,TGTGCCAGCAGAGAGGACAGGAGATATGGAAACACCATATATTTT,CASREDRRYGNTIYF
TRBV7-3,TRBJ1-5,13,-,-,TGTGCCAGCAGCCCCGGCCCGGATCAGCCCCAGCATTTT,CASSPGPDQPQHF
TRBV20-1,TRBJ1-2,8,-,once,TGCAAGATGGCTGGCTACACCTTC,CKMAGYTF
TRBV5-6,TRBJ1-1,16,TRBD1,few,TGTGCCAGCAGCTTGGACAGGGGCGCGTTAGCCACTGAAGCTTTCTTT,CASSLDRGALATEAFF
TRBV23-1,TRBJ2-1,17,-,-,TGCGCCAGCATGTGTGGAGGACCCCGGAGGTCCTACAATGAGCAGTTCTTC,CASMCGGPRRSYNEQFF
TRBV10-1,TRBJ2-2,12,-,once,TGCGCCAGCAGTGTGAACACCGGGGAGCTGTTTTTT,CASSVNTGELFF
TRBV28,TRBJ2-5,13,-,few,TGTGCCAGCAGTTTACAGGGGAGCGAGACCAAGTACTTC,CASSLQGSETKYF
TRBV7-9,TRBJ1-1,14,TRBD1,-,TGTGCCAGCAGCCCGACAGGGGGTATATCTGAAGCTTTCTTT,CASSPTGGISEAFF
TRBV28,TRBJ1-2,15,-,-,TGTGCCAGCAGCTTCCCTAGCATAGCTAACTATGGCTACACCTTC,CASSFPSIANYGYTF
TRBV9,TRBJ1-1,13,-,-,TGTGCCAGCAGCGTAAATATGAACACTGAAGCTTTCTTT,CASSVNMNTEAFF
TRBV11-2,TRBJ1-1,12,-,-,TGTGCCAGCAGCTTAGACAGGGGTGAAGCTTTCTTT,CASSLDRGEAFF
TRBV19,TRBJ2-7,13,TRBD2,-,TGTGCCAGTGCCCTAGCGGGAGTATACGAGCAGTACTTC,CASALAGVYEQYF
TRBV19,TRBJ2-5,15,TRBD2,-,TGTGCCAGTAGTATTGAGGGAGGGCCGGTGGAGACCCAGTACTTC,CASSIEGGPVETQYF
TRBV6-6,TRBJ2-2,12,-,many,TGTGCCAGCATGGGGGGCCTCGGGGAGCTGTTTTTT,CASMGGLGELFF
TRBV21-1,TRBJ2-2,20,-,-,TGTGCCAGCAGCATTTTGGCCACAGGGGGCTACTCCGCGAACACCGGGGAGCTGTTTTTT,CASSILATGGYSANTGELFF
TRBV7-2,TRBJ2-7,15,-,-,TGTGCCAGCAGCTCTAGGGGAGGAGAAGCTTACGAGCAGTACTTC,CASSSRGGEAYEQYF
TRBV10-3,TRBJ1-5,15,-,-,TGTGCCATCGGACAGAAAAGAGATAGCAATCAGCCCCAGCATTTT,CAIGQKRDSNQPQHF
TRBV28,TRBJ2-7,11,TRBD1,-,TGTGCCAGCAGTTTGTCTGGGACAGCTCACTTC,CASSLSGTAHF
TRBV5-1,TRBJ1-4,16,TRBD1,-,TGCGCCAGCAGCGGAGGACAGGGGGCTTTTAATGAAAAACTGTTTTTT,CASSGGQGAFNEKLFF
TRBV19,TRBJ2-1,18,TRBD2,once,TGTGCCAGTAGTATATGGCTAGCGGGAGGGAACTCCTACAATGAGCAGTTCTTC,CASSIWLAGGNSYNEQFF
TRBV28,TRBJ2-1,15,TRBD2,-,TGTGCCAGCAGTCAAGGGACTAGCGGGAGGAATGAGCAGTTCTTC,CASSQGTSGRNEQFF
TRBV10-2,TRBJ2-2,12,-,once,TGCGCCAGCAGTGAGTTGCAGGGGGAGCTGTTTTTT,CASSELQGELFF
TRBV5-6,TRBJ2-2,15,TRBD1,-,TGTGCCAGCAGCATTCGGACAGGGATGGACGGGGAGCTGTTTTTT,CASSIRTGMDGELFF
TRBV6-4,TRBJ2-3,16,TRBD1,-,TGTGCCAGGACACACAGGGGCCACCCCGGTGCAGATACGCAGTATTTT,CARTHRGHPGADTQYF
TRBV6-1,TRBJ1-2,15,TRBD1,once,TGTGCCAGCAACCCCGGGACAGGTCCTAACTATGGCTACACCTTC,CASNPGTGPNYGYTF
TRBV19,TRBJ1-1,13,-,few,TGTGCCAGTAGTATACTACAGAACACTGAAGCTTTCTTT,CASSILQNTEAFF
TRBV4-2,TRBJ2-3,15,TRBD2,-,TGTGCCAGCAGCCAACGAGCGGGAGGGACGGATACGCAGTATTTT,CASSQRAGGTDTQYF
TRBV14,TRBJ2-7,15,TRBD2,-,TGTGCCAGCAGCCGGCCGGGACTAGCCGGTTACGAGCAGTACTTC,CASSRPGLAGYEQYF